A single sample gave rise to the 32 T cell receptor beta chains below, sequenced in a study of CD8+CD57+ T cells in acquired aplastic anemia. Patients included in sequencing had previously demonstrated CD8+CD57+ cell expansion by flow cytometry. Genomic DNA was employed as the template in profiling TCR beta VDJ and CDR3. TCRdb re-derived calls from the reads in MiXCR, one entry per CDR3 protein. The sample lists 450,000 to 550,000 distinct CDR3 sequences, around 30% occurring once. Input material: sorted CD4+, CD8+, or CD8+CD57+ T cells (not recorded which) from PBMCs. These TCRs come from a human donor with aplastic anemia.

This clonotype was seen many times. V usage is TRBV10-2 and J usage is TRBJ2-1; TRBD1 agrees at 8 bases. CDR3 length equals 14 residues. Trimming cost V 7 bases and J 3 bases; bases outside gene matches: 5. The germline CDR1 and CDR2 sequences are WSHSY and SAAADI. CDR3 nucleotides: TGCGCCAGCAATGGACAGGGATACTACAATGAGCAGTTCTTC. This encodes CASNGQGYYNEQFF.

Many counts were recorded for this clonotype. V and J are TRBV10-3 and TRBJ1-4, with 7 bases lining up with TRBD1. With V trimmed by 1 base and J by 7 bases, 6 bases remained unmatched. The CDR3 consists of 15 residues. Germline V CDR1 and CDR2: ENHRY, SYGVKD. CDR3 nucleotide sequence: TGTGCCATCAGTGAGTTAGGGGGCCTCGGTGAAAAACTGTTTTTT. Encoded protein: CAISELGGLGEKLFF.

In this sample, this clonotype turned up a few times. This chain joins TRBV3-1 and TRBJ1-1, with D possibly matching TRBD1 (6 bases). The CDR3 is 14 amino acids. V dropped 1 base and J dropped 5 bases, with 11 bases sitting between them. Germline loops: CDR1 LGHDT, CDR2 YNNKEL (reference sequence). The DNA for the CDR3 is TGTGCCAGCAGCCAAGTAGGGGGGGGAACTGAAGCTTTCTTT. It specifies CASSQVGGGTEAFF.

With respect to this clonotype: A much larger clonotype is one base distant, so this may be a read error. The rearrangement uses TRBV2 and TRBJ2-7; 7 bases are a match to TRBD1. The germline V gene has CDR1 SNHLY and CDR2 FYNNEI. Trimming at V came to 6 bases and at J to 5 bases, leaving 7 bases not matched to a gene. The CDR3 sequence is 13 residues long. CDR3 nucleotide sequence: TGTGCCAGCAGGTCCGACAGGGCCCACGAGCAGTACTTC. Protein: CASRSDRAHEQYF.

This clonotype was seen only once. The V and J genes are TRBV18 and TRBJ2-3, with a weak D call TRBD1 (5 bases). The V end was cut by 6 bases, the J end by 0 bases, with 19 bases between. The CDR3 length is 17 residues. Per germline, CDR1 KGHSH and CDR2 LQKENI. The CDR3 DNA sequence: TGTGCCAGCTCCGCGATTTATCCAGGGTCTAGCACAGATACGCAGTATTTT. It specifies CASSAIYPGSSTDTQYF. The full variable domain, rest sourced from reference TRBV18 and TRBJ2-3, is NAGVMQNPRHLVRRRGQEARLRCSPMKGHSHVYWYRQLPEEGLKFMVYLQKENIIDESGMPKERFSAEFPKEGPSILRIQQVVRGDSAAYFCASSAIYPGSSTDTQYFGPGTRLTVL.

This clonotype came up a few times. J is TRBJ2-1 and V is TRBV4-2, with a weak D call TRBD2 (5 bases). Germline values: CDR1 LGHNA, CDR2 YNFKEQ. V shed 0 bases and J shed 2 bases, with 11 bases lying between them. The CDR3 loop spans 16 amino acids. The CDR3 region has the DNA TGTGCCAGCAGCCAAGACTGGCGGGCGGCCTACAATGAGCAGTTCTTC. It is translated as CASSQDWRAAYNEQFF.

This clonotype was detected many times. This rearrangement joins TRBV7-8 to TRBJ1-2, with D maybe TRBD1 (6 bases). The CDR3 contains 15 residues. Trimming shortened V by 3 bases and J by 2 bases, and 13 bases separated the two germline ends. CDR1 is SGHVS, CDR2 FQNEAQ, per germline. CDR3 loop: CASSFLTGFNYGYTF. The CDR3, as DNA: TGTGCCAGCAGCTTCTTAACAGGGTTCAACTATGGCTACACCTTC.

This clonotype was counted ten times or more. The chain employs TRBV2 and TRBJ1-1; D is undetermined. The CDR3 runs 13 residues. Germline loops: CDR1 SNHLY, CDR2 FYNNEI. Trimming pared 7 bases from V and 4 bases from J, leaving 13 bases between. The CDR3 coding sequence is TGTGCCAGCAACCCGGCATTGGCCACTGAAGCTTTCTTT. Protein product: CASNPALATEAFF. The full variable domain, its missing parts supplied by reference TRBV2 and TRBJ1-1, is EPEVTQTPSHQVTQMGQEVILRCVPISNHLYFYWYRQILGQKVEFLVSFYNNEISEKSEIFDDQFSVERPDGSNFTLKIRSTKLEDSAMYFCASNPALATEAFFGQGTRLTVV.

The chain is built from TRBV15 and TRBJ2-7; TRBD2 matches 8 bases. Germline CDR1 LNHNV, CDR2 YYDKDF (reference sequence). The length of the CDR3 is 13 residues. The V gene end was trimmed by 9 bases and the J gene end by 0 bases; junction bases not matched to a gene: 4. The CDR3 loop reads CATGLAGSYEQYF. The CDR3 nucleotides read TGTGCCACGGGGCTAGCGGGCTCCTACGAGCAGTACTTC.

The sample holds many counts of this clonotype. J is TRBJ2-7 and V is TRBV7-9; D is uncertain. This CDR3 contains 13 residues. Looked up from germline, CDR1 is SEHNR and CDR2 is FQNEAQ (reference sequence). The germline V and J ends were trimmed by 7 bases and 0 bases, with 10 bases remaining between them. CDR3 region: CASKGFLSYEQYF. The CDR3 DNA reads as TGTGCCAGCAAGGGATTCCTCTCCTACGAGCAGTACTTC.

CDR3 amino acids: CSAKGGPKGNEQFF. CDR3 DNA: TGCAGCGCGAAGGGGGGTCCAAAAGGCAATGAGCAGTTCTTC. The rearrangement links TRBV29-1 to TRBJ2-1; the D call may be TRBD1 or TRBD2 (6 bases each). Trimming cost V 7 bases and J 6 bases, with 19 bases left between them. Germline loops: CDR1 SQVTM, CDR2 ANQGSEA. This CDR3 region has 14 residues.

The chain uses TRBV6-2 or TRBV6-3 and TRBJ1-1; a weak D match, TRBD1 (6 bases). Germline CDR1 is MNHEY and CDR2 is SVGEGT. V was shortened by 3 bases and J by 4 bases, with 12 bases between the two germline ends. The CDR3 has 14 residues. CDR3 in amino acids: CASSYPTGFTEAFF. In DNA, the CDR3 is TGTGCCAGCAGTTATCCCACAGGGTTCACTGAAGCTTTCTTT.

This clonotype has a count of ten or more. The genes are TRBV29-1 and TRBJ1-4; D is uncertain. Trimming took 6 bases from V and 6 from J, leaving 14 bases between them. The CDR3 covers 13 residues. Per germline, CDR1 SQVTM and CDR2 ANQGSEA. In nucleotides, the CDR3 is TGCAGCGTGAGAGGTATACCTGATGAAAAACTGTTTTTT. This sequence encodes CSVRGIPDEKLFF.

The count of this clonotype is one. At one of its ends the junction is not consistent with the germline gene, which may arise from a read error. The chain links TRBV6-1 to TRBJ2-7, with TRBD1 matching 7 bases. This CDR3 has 14 amino acids. CDR1 is MNHNS and CDR2 is SASEGT in the germline V gene. This CDR3 is CPSAVGDSTYEQYF. The CDR3 DNA reads as TGTCCCAGCGCCGTAGGGGACAGCACCTACGAGCAGTACTTC.

As to this clonotype: This may stem from a read error, because a much larger clone lies one nucleotide away. The V gene is TRBV7-8, the J gene TRBJ2-3, with a possible D match to TRBD1 (6 bases). Germline V gene lookup returns CDR1 SGHVS and CDR2 FQNEAQ. This CDR3 spans 13 amino acids. DNA for the CDR3: TGTACCAGCAGTTCTCAACAGGGAGATACGCAGTATTTT. Protein sequence: CTSSSQQGDTQYF.

This clonotype was seen many times. This chain connects TRBV7-6 to TRBJ1-1, with no clear D. CDR1 is SGHVS and CDR2 is FNYEAQ in the germline V gene. CDR3 length: 13 amino acids. With 2 bases removed from V and 4 bases from J, the gap between germline ends came to 8 bases. Here the CDR3 reads CASSLKGVTEAFF. The CDR3 nucleotides read TGTGCCAGCAGCTTAAAAGGAGTCACTGAAGCTTTCTTT. The variable domain in full, with the rest retrieved from reference TRBV7-6 and TRBJ1-1, is GAGVSQSPRYKVTKRGQDVALRCDPISGHVSLYWYRQALGQGPEFLTYFNYEAQQDKSGLPNDRFSAERPEGSISTLTIQRTEQRDSAMYRCASSLKGVTEAFFGQGTRLTVV.

This sequence joins TRBV11-1 and TRBJ2-1, with a weak D call TRBD2 (7 bases). The CDR3 contains 15 residues. Trimming shortened V by 0 bases and J by 5 bases, and 11 bases separated the two germline ends. The germline V gene encodes CDR1 SGHAT and CDR2 FQDESV (reference sequence). CDR3 sequence reads: CASSLAGGVHNEQFF. CDR3 nucleotide sequence: TGTGCCAGCAGCTTAGCAGGGGGGGTACACAATGAGCAGTTCTTC. Full variable domain (missing parts from reference TRBV11-1 and TRBJ2-1): EAEVAQSPRYKITEKSQAVAFWCDPISGHATLYWYRQILGQGPELLVQFQDESVVDDSQLPKDRFSAERLKGVDSTLKIQPAELGDSAMYLCASSLAGGVHNEQFFGPGTRLTVL.

Notes on this clonotype: A much larger clone lies one base from this, so it may be a read error. The chain employs TRBV10-1 and TRBJ2-1; no reliable D call. Germline CDR1 is WNHNN and CDR2 is SYGVQD (reference sequence). The CDR3 loop spans 13 amino acids. V dropped 5 bases and J dropped 7 bases, with 12 bases sitting between them. CDR3 nucleotide sequence: TGCGCCAGCAGTCCCGCCGGTCGAAATGAGCAGTTCTTC. Translated, it gives CASSPAGRNEQFF.

This clonotype was counted at least ten times. V usage is TRBV2 and J usage is TRBJ1-2; TRBD1 agrees at 7 bases. Germline CDR1 SNHLY, CDR2 FYNNEI. The CDR3 sequence is 14 residues long. J lost 3 bases, V lost 4 bases, and 5 bases had no gene match. The chain's CDR3 is CASSVNRGDYGYTF. CDR3 DNA: TGTGCCAGCAGTGTCAACAGGGGAGACTATGGCTACACCTTC. Using reference TRBV2 and TRBJ1-2 for the parts outside the CDR3, the full variable domain is EPEVTQTPSHQVTQMGQEVILRCVPISNHLYFYWYRQILGQKVEFLVSFYNNEISEKSEIFDDQFSVERPDGSNFTLKIRSTKLEDSAMYFCASSVNRGDYGYTFGSGTRLTVV.

This clonotype was recorded many times. The chain employs TRBV7-2 and TRBJ2-7; 9 bases match TRBD1. CDR1 SGHTA and CDR2 FQGNSA come from the germline V gene. V lost 5 bases to trimming and J lost 2 bases; unmatched junction nucleotides: 4. The CDR3 is made up of 14 amino acids. The CDR3, as DNA: TGTGCCAGCAGCGGGGACAGGGCAGCCTACGAGCAGTACTTC. It translates to CASSGDRAAYEQYF.

This clonotype was detected a few times. The chain employs TRBV6-1 and TRBJ2-1; no firm D call. This CDR3 is built from 13 residues. The V gene's germline CDR1 is MNHNS and CDR2 SASEGT. The V end lost 8 bases, the J end lost 9 bases, and 17 bases lay between the germline ends. In DNA, the CDR3 is TGTGCCAGCGGCCAGAACAGCTTCGCTGAGCAGTTCTTC. It codes for CASGQNSFAEQFF.

This clonotype has at least ten counts. The chain carries TRBV3-1 and TRBJ1-6, with 7 bases lining up with TRBD1. Germline V gene sequence: CDR1 LGHDT, CDR2 YNNKEL (reference sequence). CDR3 length: 14 amino acids. The junction had 1 base not matched to a gene; V was cut back by 3 bases and J by 5 bases. Written as DNA, the CDR3 is TGTGCCAGCAGCCATGACAGGGATAATTCACCCCTCCACTTT. Protein: CASSHDRDNSPLHF.

This chain links TRBV7-9 with TRBJ2-5; TRBD1 matches 7 bases. The CDR3 consists of 15 residues. The V segment lost 8 bases and the J segment 0 bases; nucleotides outside the gene matches: 9. The germline CDR1 and CDR2 sequences are SEHNR and FQNEAQ (reference sequence). The DNA of the CDR3 is TGTGCCAGCTCACCCTCGGGACAGTACCAAGAGACCCAGTACTTC. Translation: CASSPSGQYQETQYF.

The chain recombines TRBV7-2 with TRBJ2-7; TRBD1 matches 7 bases. Germline trimming cut 5 bases from V and 3 bases from J; bases unmatched to any gene: 10. CDR1 SGHTA and CDR2 FQGNSA come from the germline V gene. This CDR3 has 15 amino acids. CDR3 nucleotide sequence: TGTGCCAGCAGCACCGCCGGAACAGGGGTCTACGAGCAGTACTTC. Encoded protein: CASSTAGTGVYEQYF.

The sample holds a few counts of this clonotype. The J gene is TRBJ2-7, the V gene TRBV6-5; 9 bases are shared with TRBD1. CDR3 length equals 17 residues. CDR1 MNHEY and CDR2 SVGAGI come from the germline V gene. After removal of 0 bases from V and 2 bases from J, the junction contained 8 bases not matched to a gene. The CDR3 loop is CASSYSFGTGRAYEQYF. The DNA of the CDR3 is TGTGCCAGCAGTTACTCGTTCGGGACAGGGAGGGCCTACGAGCAGTACTTC.

This clonotype occurred a few times. The chain couples TRBV19 to TRBJ1-1; 7 bases map to TRBD1. Losses at the gene ends were 6 bases for V and 1 base for J; bases not matched to a gene: 11. Looked up from germline, CDR1 is LNHDA and CDR2 is SQIVND (reference sequence). The CDR3 totals 16 residues. CDR3 region: CASRRDRGTKNTEAFF. The CDR3 DNA reads TGTGCCAGTAGAAGGGACAGAGGCACGAAGAACACTGAAGCTTTCTTT.

The chain uses TRBV20-1 and TRBJ1-5, with TRBD1 matching 7 bases. The CDR3 contains 15 residues. The V gene end was trimmed by 5 bases and the J gene end by 5 bases; junction bases not matched to a gene: 12. CDR1 DFQATT and CDR2 SNEGSKA come from the germline V gene (reference sequence). The CDR3 protein is CSAGVSETGYQPQHF. The CDR3 coding sequence is TGCAGTGCTGGAGTCTCCGAGACAGGGTATCAGCCCCAGCATTTT.

The rearrangement uses TRBV12-3 or TRBV12-4 and TRBJ2-7; a possible D gene is TRBD2 (6 bases). The CDR3 extends over 12 amino acids. Between the trimmed V and J ends, which lost 3 bases and 9 bases, there was a span of 12 bases. CDR3 nucleotides: TGTGCCAGCAGTTTTGGCCAGGGAGGGCAGTACTTC. It codes for CASSFGQGGQYF.

The rearrangement joins TRBV7-2 to TRBJ2-3, with D perhaps matching TRBD2 (7 bases). CDR1 is SGHTA and CDR2 is FQGNSA in the germline V gene. Trimming pared 5 bases from V and 2 bases from J, leaving 14 bases between. The CDR3 runs 15 residues. CDR3 region: CASSLGGGITDTQYF. In DNA, the CDR3 is TGTGCCAGCAGCCTAGGGGGGGGTATCACAGATACGCAGTATTTT.

The genes are TRBV15 and TRBJ1-5; D might be TRBD1 (5 bases). V was trimmed by 3 bases and J by 6 bases, leaving 12 bases between them. The germline V gene has CDR1 LNHNV and CDR2 YYDKDF (reference sequence). This CDR3 has 14 residues. CDR3 sequence reads: CATSSTDQGQPQHF. CDR3 bases: TGTGCCACCAGCAGTACCGATCAGGGTCAGCCCCAGCATTTT.

The chain recombines TRBV12-3 or TRBV12-4 with TRBJ1-2; 9 bases agree with TRBD1. With V trimmed by 2 bases and J by 2 bases, 6 bases remained unmatched. The CDR3 has 16 amino acids. The CDR3 loop reads CASSLFMGTGNYGYTF. Written as DNA, the CDR3 is TGTGCCAGCAGTTTATTTATGGGGACAGGGAACTATGGCTACACCTTC.

This clonotype was seen many times. The CDR3 loop reads CASRPASSYNSPLHF. As DNA, the CDR3 is TGTGCCAGCCGACCGGCCAGCTCCTATAATTCACCCCTCCACTTT. V and J are TRBV19 and TRBJ1-6; D is undetermined. CDR3 length: 15 amino acids. Germline values: CDR1 LNHDA, CDR2 SQIVND (reference sequence). The V and J ends lost 9 bases and 0 bases respectively, with 12 bases between them.